A single sample is the source of the 15 T cell receptor beta chains below, sequenced in a study of blood T cell repertoires in COVID-19. The method was immunoSEQ multiplex PCR; TCRdb's version includes in-frame clones alone and lacks a portion of them. Of roughly 200,000 clones listed, roughly 80% are singletons. Specimen: peripheral blood. The receptor set was obtained from a woman aged 80 or over with acute or convalescent COVID-19.

This chain connects TRBV11-1 to TRBJ1-4; 7 positions match TRBD1. Germline V lookup: CDR1 SGHAT, CDR2 FQDESV (reference sequence). The CDR3 is 15 residues long. With V trimmed by 5 bases and J by 0 bases, 3 bases remained unmatched. CDR3 in DNA: TGTGCCAGCAGCCGACAGGGAGCAACTAATGAAAAACTGTTTTTT. This codes for CASSRQGATNEKLFF.

With respect to this clone: One end of the junction fails to match germline, which may point to a read error. CDR3 amino acids: CASRLGPGQGDGYTF. CDR3 coding DNA: TGTGCCAGCAGGTTAGGACCGGGACAGGGGGATGGCTACACCTTC. The chain uses TRBV7-2 and TRBJ1-2; 11 positions agree with TRBD1. CDR1 and CDR2 (germline): SGHTA, FQGNSA. The CDR3 is 15 residues long.

This clone was detected a few times. The chain carries TRBV7-2 and TRBJ1-2; D not resolved. CDR1 is SGHTA, CDR2 FQGNSA, per germline. The CDR3 sequence is 15 residues long. Trimming shortened V by 1 base and J by 2 bases, and 11 bases separated the two germline ends. The CDR3 region is CASSLVNSQNYGYTF. In nucleotides, the CDR3 is TGTGCCAGCAGCTTAGTCAACAGCCAGAACTATGGCTACACCTTC.

The chain uses TRBV5-1 and TRBJ2-2, with TRBD1 identical over 9 bases. V lost 0 bases to trimming and J lost 6 bases; unmatched junction nucleotides: 6. CDR1 and CDR2 from the germline V gene are SGHRS and YFSETQ. This CDR3 contains 16 residues. CDR3 region: CASSLDAQGAPGELFF. The CDR3 region has the DNA TGCGCCAGCAGCTTGGATGCACAGGGGGCGCCCGGGGAGCTGTTTTTT.

In nucleotides, the CDR3 is TGTGCCAGCAGCTTAGAACCGAGCACTGAAGCTTTCTTT. Protein product: CASSLEPSTEAFF. The chain links TRBV11-3 to TRBJ1-1, with D unclear. Per the germline V gene, CDR1 is SGHNT and CDR2 is YENEEA. Trimming took 0 bases from V and 4 from J, leaving 6 bases between them. The CDR3 covers 13 residues.

The chain recombines TRBV5-1 with TRBJ2-7; a weak D match, TRBD1 (5 bases). The CDR3 has 14 amino acids. Per germline, CDR1 SGHRS and CDR2 YFSETQ. V dropped 0 bases and J dropped 5 bases, with 12 bases sitting between them. CDR3 in DNA: TGCGCCAGCAGCTTGGAGACCCAAGGGGACGAGCAGTACTTC. This encodes CASSLETQGDEQYF.

About this clone itself: This may arise from a read error, as a much more abundant clone is one base away. This rearrangement joins TRBV12-3 or TRBV12-4 to TRBJ2-3; D is ambiguous. V gave up 6 bases and J gave up 2 bases, with 6 bases separating them. The CDR3 covers 12 residues. The chain's CDR3 is CASSPITDTQYF. CDR3 DNA sequence: TGTGCCAGCAGCCCAATCACAGATACGCAGTATTTT.

This clone was seen a few times. V usage is TRBV19 and J usage is TRBJ1-2; unclear D gene. Per the germline V gene, CDR1 is LNHDA and CDR2 is SQIVND (reference sequence). The CDR3 is made up of 13 amino acids. Trimming took 3 bases from V and 2 from J, leaving 7 bases between them. The CDR3 sequence is CASSIDGNYGYTF. The CDR3 bases are TGTGCCAGTAGTATCGACGGGAACTATGGCTACACCTTC.

The V gene is TRBV5-1, the J gene TRBJ1-4, with D possibly matching TRBD1 (5 bases). The V end lost 4 bases, the J end lost 8 bases, and 18 bases lay between the germline ends. The CDR3 has 15 amino acids. CDR1 and CDR2 (germline): SGHRS, YFSETQ. The CDR3 DNA follows: TGCGCCAGCAGCGGCGTTGGGGGGGATCGAGAAAAACTGTTTTTT. It is translated as CASSGVGGDREKLFF.

The V call is TRBV7-9, the J call TRBJ1-1; 9 positions match TRBD1. The CDR3 covers 15 residues. CDR1 and CDR2 (germline): SEHNR, FQNEAQ (reference sequence). V shed 4 bases and J 2 bases; nucleotides not matched to a gene: 5. The CDR3 spells CASSSLGQGNTEAFF. In DNA, the CDR3 is TGTGCCAGCAGCTCACTGGGACAGGGAAACACTGAAGCTTTCTTT.

There are a few counts of this clone. The V call is TRBV5-1, the J call TRBJ2-2; tentative D call: TRBD2 (6 bases). CDR1 and CDR2 from the germline V gene are SGHRS and YFSETQ. V was cut by 2 bases and J by 4 bases, with 12 bases left in between. The CDR3 is 15 residues long. The CDR3 is CASSFPSAGTGELFF. The CDR3 DNA sequence: TGCGCCAGCAGCTTCCCTAGCGCTGGCACCGGGGAGCTGTTTTTT.

V usage is TRBV3-1 (or the pseudogene TRBV3-2) and J usage is TRBJ1-1, with D perhaps TRBD1 (5 bases). The CDR3 runs 13 residues. V was clipped by 6 bases and J by 6 bases, with 14 bases between them. Looked up from germline, CDR1 is LGHDT and CDR2 is YNNKEL (reference sequence). The CDR3 DNA sequence: TGTGCCAGCAGTCGACAGCTTAGGTCTGAAGCTTTCTTT. It translates to CASSRQLRSEAFF.

This sequence joins TRBV7-2 and TRBJ1-1; no reliable D call. The germline V and J ends were trimmed by 1 base and 0 bases, with 6 bases remaining between them. The CDR3 loop spans 14 amino acids. The germline CDR1 and CDR2 sequences are SGHTA and FQGNSA. CDR3 bases: TGTGCCAGCAGCTTAGTGGCAATGAACACTGAAGCTTTCTTT. Translated: CASSLVAMNTEAFF.

The table lists this clone with a count of one. The chain combines TRBV5-1 with TRBJ1-2; D ambiguous. Trimming cost V 0 bases and J 5 bases, with 11 bases left between them. The CDR3 length is 14 residues. Germline CDR1 SGHRS, CDR2 YFSETQ. CDR3 sequence: CASSLERGFYGYTF. CDR3 nucleotide sequence: TGCGCCAGCAGCTTGGAAAGAGGGTTTTATGGCTACACCTTC. Supplemented by reference TRBV5-1 and TRBJ1-2, the full variable domain reads KAGVTQTPRYLIKTRGQQVTLSCSPISGHRSVSWYQQTPGQGLQFLFEYFSETQRNKGNFPGRFSGRQFSNSRSEMNVSTLELGDSALYLCASSLERGFYGYTFGSGTRLTVV.

This chain joins TRBV28 and TRBJ1-2; D is unresolved. CDR3 length: 15 amino acids. Germline values: CDR1 MDHEN, CDR2 SYDVKM. Trimming removed 2 bases from V and 2 bases from J, with 12 bases in between. CDR3: CASSLALPGNYGYTF. The CDR3 coding sequence is TGTGCCAGCAGTTTAGCCCTACCGGGGAACTATGGCTACACCTTC.